This T cell receptor (beta chain) came from a study of blood T cell repertoires in COVID-19. Study-wide background: Spain, Italy and the United States supplied samples that represented acute and convalescent COVID-19. The cDNA or gDNA used as material had been derived from T cells, B-cell-depleted T cells, or PBMCs.

Per the germline V gene, CDR1 is MNHEY and CDR2 is SVGAGI. The CDR3 is 14 amino acids. The V end was cut by 6 bases, the J end by 3 bases, with 15 bases between. How the authors handled the data: It was from reference gene primer amplification that nucleated cell counts were estimated. Clones were read by immunoSEQ multiplex PCR, and TCRdb kept only the in-frame ones, dropping some. V, J and clone size were drawn from that table, and D and trimming were deduced from the DNA. The sample lists about 45,000 clones, roughly 86% occurring once. The sample comprised peripheral blood. This receptor was taken from a human donor in a cohort sampled during active COVID-19. The chain employs TRBV6-5 and TRBJ2-7, with TRBD2 as a possible D gene (7 bases). CDR3 protein: CASRRVGGVYEQYF. The CDR3 bases are TGTGCCAGCAGGAGGGTAGGGGGGGTCTACGAGCAGTACTTC.